Listed below are T cell receptor beta chains from one sample, sequenced in a study of blood T cell repertoires in COVID-19. Here immunoSEQ multiplex PCR was the method, and the copy in TCRdb shows in-frame clones only, minus some. The sample has about 320,000 clones, roughly 85% seen once. Sequencing was carried out using peripheral blood. The receptors originated from a human donor in a cohort sampled during active COVID-19. Each CDR3 is given with its conserved first and last residue. The order of the fields is V gene, D gene, clone size, J gene, CDR3 protein, CDR3 DNA. The D gene is left open where the match is weak. Only part of the rows carry a size: once, few, many, or a class if the clone is expanded.

V gene: TRBV30
D gene: .
clone size: .
J gene: TRBJ1-2
CDR3 protein: CACTGTLNYGYTF
CDR3 DNA: TGTGCCTGTACCGGGACATTGAACTATGGCTACACCTTC

V gene: TRBV11-3
D gene: .
clone size: .
J gene: TRBJ2-5
CDR3 protein: CASSLRSGFSRETQYF
CDR3 DNA: TGTGCCAGCAGCTTAAGGTCAGGGTTCTCCCGGGAGACCCAGTACTTC

V gene: TRBV5-6
D gene: .
clone size: .
J gene: TRBJ2-1
CDR3 protein: CASSIDIYNEQFF
CDR3 DNA: TGTGCCAGCAGCATTGACATTTACAATGAGCAGTTCTTC

V gene: TRBV10-3
D gene: TRBD1
clone size: once
J gene: TRBJ1-2
CDR3 protein: CAISPLRDSLYGYTF
CDR3 DNA: TGTGCCATCAGTCCACTACGGGACAGCCTCTATGGCTACACCTTC

V gene: TRBV2
D gene: .
clone size: .
J gene: TRBJ2-2
CDR3 protein: CASTRTNTGELFF
CDR3 DNA: TGTGCCAGCACCCGGACAAACACCGGGGAGCTGTTTTTT

V gene: TRBV12-5
D gene: .
clone size: .
J gene: TRBJ2-7
CDR3 protein: CASPGHRPYEQYF
CDR3 DNA: TGTGCTAGCCCTGGACACAGACCCTACGAGCAGTACTTC

V gene: TRBV27
D gene: .
clone size: .
J gene: TRBJ1-6
CDR3 protein: CASSLSPRQINSPLHF
CDR3 DNA: TGTGCCAGCAGTTTATCGCCGAGACAGATAAATTCACCCCTCCACTTT

V gene: TRBV6-1
D gene: .
clone size: .
J gene: TRBJ1-5
CDR3 protein: CASSERTTHSNQPQHF
CDR3 DNA: TGTGCCAGCAGTGAAAGGACAACCCATAGCAATCAGCCCCAGCATTTT

V gene: TRBV18
D gene: TRBD1
clone size: .
J gene: TRBJ1-5
CDR3 protein: CASSLIGGGQPQHF
CDR3 DNA: TGTGCCAGCTCGTTAATAGGGGGCGGGCAGCCCCAGCATTTT

V gene: TRBV5-6
D gene: TRBD1
clone size: .
J gene: TRBJ2-7
CDR3 protein: CASRLTGERYEQYF
CDR3 DNA: TGTGCCAGCAGACTCACAGGGGAACGGTACGAGCAGTACTTC

V gene: TRBV6-5
D gene: TRBD1
clone size: .
J gene: TRBJ1-2
CDR3 protein: CASREIKTGDYGYTF
CDR3 DNA: TGTGCCAGCAGGGAGATCAAAACAGGGGATTATGGCTACACCTTC

V gene: TRBV2
D gene: .
clone size: .
J gene: TRBJ1-5
CDR3 protein: CASSEGGGSSQPQHF
CDR3 DNA: TGTGCCAGCAGTGAAGGGGGGGGCAGTAGTCAGCCCCAGCATTTT

V gene: TRBV19
D gene: TRBD1
clone size: .
J gene: TRBJ2-7
CDR3 protein: CASSIDGTGYYEQYF
CDR3 DNA: TGTGCCAGTAGTATAGACGGGACAGGGTACTACGAGCAGTACTTC

V gene: TRBV7-9
D gene: TRBD1
clone size: .
J gene: TRBJ1-2
CDR3 protein: CASRQRDREYNGYTF
CDR3 DNA: TGTGCCAGCAGACAAAGGGACAGGGAGTATAATGGCTACACCTTC

V gene: TRBV11-2
D gene: TRBD1
clone size: few
J gene: TRBJ2-2
CDR3 protein: CASSLDGQGSGELFF
CDR3 DNA: TGTGCCAGCAGCTTAGATGGACAGGGTTCCGGGGAGCTGTTTTTT

V gene: TRBV12-3/TRBV12-4
D gene: .
clone size: .
J gene: TRBJ2-3
CDR3 protein: CASNSPGFYTQYF
CDR3 DNA: TGTGCCAGCAATTCTCCGGGGTTTTATACGCAGTATTTT

V gene: TRBV19
D gene: .
clone size: .
J gene: TRBJ2-3
CDR3 protein: CASSPAGDTDTQYF
CDR3 DNA: TGTGCCAGTAGTCCAGCCGGGGACACAGATACGCAGTATTTT

V gene: TRBV5-4
D gene: .
clone size: .
J gene: TRBJ1-2
CDR3 protein: CASSPEMRSNYGYTF
CDR3 DNA: TGTGCCAGCAGCCCCGAGATGAGAAGTAACTATGGCTACACCTTC

V gene: TRBV11-3
D gene: .
clone size: .
J gene: TRBJ2-2
CDR3 protein: CASSNRQIAGGTGELFF
CDR3 DNA: TGTGCCAGCAGCAATCGGCAGATCGCAGGGGGGACCGGGGAGCTGTTTTTT

V gene: TRBV18
D gene: TRBD1
clone size: .
J gene: TRBJ1-6
CDR3 protein: CASSPNFEGQGISPLHF
CDR3 DNA: TGTGCCAGCTCACCAAACTTCGAGGGACAGGGAATTTCACCCCTCCACTTT

V gene: TRBV3-1/TRBV3-2
D gene: .
clone size: .
J gene: TRBJ1-1
CDR3 protein: CASSRRDGGTEAFF
CDR3 DNA: TGTGCCAGCAGCCGGCGGGACGGTGGAACTGAAGCTTTCTTT

V gene: TRBV3-1/TRBV3-2
D gene: .
clone size: few
J gene: TRBJ1-1
CDR3 protein: CASKTTAPNTEAFF
CDR3 DNA: TGTGCCAGCAAGACAACGGCCCCGAACACTGAAGCTTTCTTT

V gene: TRBV5-6
D gene: .
clone size: .
J gene: TRBJ1-4
CDR3 protein: CASSPTAGNEKLFF
CDR3 DNA: TGTGCCAGCAGCCCGACAGCCGGGAATGAAAAACTGTTTTTT

V gene: TRBV5-1
D gene: .
clone size: .
J gene: TRBJ2-1
CDR3 protein: CASSFETSNEQFF
CDR3 DNA: TGCGCCAGCAGCTTCGAAACTTCCAATGAGCAGTTCTTC

V gene: TRBV19
D gene: .
clone size: many
J gene: TRBJ1-2
CDR3 protein: CASSSQGLQLYGYTF
CDR3 DNA: TGTGCCAGTAGCTCGCAGGGCCTTCAACTTTATGGCTACACCTTC

V gene: TRBV5-4
D gene: .
clone size: .
J gene: TRBJ1-5
CDR3 protein: CASSSGQANQPQHF
CDR3 DNA: TGTGCCAGCAGCTCAGGACAAGCCAATCAGCCCCAGCATTTT

V gene: TRBV7-2
D gene: TRBD1
clone size: .
J gene: TRBJ2-7
CDR3 protein: CASSLGTGGTYEQYF
CDR3 DNA: TGTGCCAGCAGCTTAGGGACAGGGGGTACCTACGAGCAGTACTTC

V gene: TRBV9
D gene: .
clone size: once
J gene: TRBJ1-4
CDR3 protein: CASSVGQGYNEKLFF
CDR3 DNA: TGTGCCAGCAGCGTAGGGCAGGGGTATAATGAAAAACTGTTTTTT

V gene: TRBV5-8
D gene: .
clone size: few
J gene: TRBJ1-1
CDR3 protein: CASSLDRNTEAFF
CDR3 DNA: TGTGCCAGCAGCTTGGACAGGAACACTGAAGCTTTCTTT

V gene: TRBV7-9
D gene: .
clone size: .
J gene: TRBJ1-6
CDR3 protein: CASSLRDKGNSPLHF
CDR3 DNA: TGTGCCAGCAGCCTCAGGGACAAGGGCAATTCACCCCTCCACTTT

V gene: TRBV30
D gene: .
clone size: .
J gene: TRBJ1-1
CDR3 protein: CAWSVRSRGTEAFF
CDR3 DNA: TGTGCCTGGAGTGTAAGGTCCAGGGGCACTGAAGCTTTCTTT

V gene: TRBV29-1
D gene: .
clone size: .
J gene: TRBJ2-7
CDR3 protein: CSDPPNFYEQYF
CDR3 DNA: TGCAGCGACCCACCAAACTTCTACGAGCAGTACTTC

V gene: TRBV12-3/TRBV12-4
D gene: .
clone size: .
J gene: TRBJ2-2
CDR3 protein: CAYRRGVGELFF
CDR3 DNA: TGTGCCTACCGCAGGGGGGTCGGGGAGCTGTTTTTT

V gene: TRBV12-3/TRBV12-4
D gene: .
clone size: .
J gene: TRBJ2-3
CDR3 protein: CASSRQIEGTQYF
CDR3 DNA: TGTGCCAGCAGTCGACAGATCGAAGGTACGCAGTATTTT

V gene: TRBV5-4
D gene: TRBD1
clone size: .
J gene: TRBJ2-1
CDR3 protein: CASSGYRGGGYNEQFF
CDR3 DNA: TGTGCCAGCAGCGGCTACAGGGGCGGAGGTTACAATGAGCAGTTCTTC

V gene: TRBV5-1
D gene: .
clone size: .
J gene: TRBJ1-6
CDR3 protein: CASSVTGSSYNSPLHF
CDR3 DNA: TGCGCCAGCAGCGTTACAGGGAGCTCCTATAATTCACCCCTCCACTTT

V gene: TRBV24-1
D gene: TRBD1
clone size: .
J gene: TRBJ2-2
CDR3 protein: CATGRKGANSGELFF
CDR3 DNA: TGTGCCACCGGCCGGAAGGGGGCGAATTCCGGGGAGCTGTTTTTT

V gene: TRBV29-1
D gene: TRBD1
clone size: once
J gene: TRBJ2-7
CDR3 protein: CSARDRGYEQYF
CDR3 DNA: TGCAGCGCCCGGGACAGGGGGTACGAGCAGTACTTC

V gene: TRBV6-5
D gene: .
clone size: .
J gene: TRBJ1-5
CDR3 protein: CASSPEGDQPQHF
CDR3 DNA: TGTGCCAGCAGCCCAGAGGGGGATCAGCCCCAGCATTTT

V gene: TRBV9
D gene: TRBD2
clone size: few
J gene: TRBJ2-1
CDR3 protein: CASSPRLAGGPEQFF
CDR3 DNA: TGTGCCAGCAGCCCTAGACTAGCGGGGGGCCCTGAGCAGTTCTTC

V gene: TRBV5-5
D gene: .
clone size: few
J gene: TRBJ1-3
CDR3 protein: CASRLQGSGNTIYF
CDR3 DNA: TGTGCCAGCAGATTACAGGGTTCTGGAAACACCATATATTTT

V gene: TRBV5-1
D gene: TRBD2
clone size: .
J gene: TRBJ2-7
CDR3 protein: CASSWVGSGPAYEQYF
CDR3 DNA: TGCGCCAGCAGCTGGGTGGGTAGCGGGCCTGCCTACGAGCAGTACTTC

V gene: TRBV10-2
D gene: TRBD2
clone size: .
J gene: TRBJ2-3
CDR3 protein: CASSGLARTDTQYF
CDR3 DNA: TGCGCCAGCAGTGGACTAGCGAGGACAGATACGCAGTATTTT

V gene: TRBV2
D gene: TRBD1
clone size: .
J gene: TRBJ2-2
CDR3 protein: CASIPTGQAATGELFF
CDR3 DNA: TGTGCCAGCATCCCGACGGGACAGGCAGCCACCGGGGAGCTGTTTTTT

V gene: TRBV4-2
D gene: .
clone size: .
J gene: TRBJ1-3
CDR3 protein: CASSQELRGYGNTIYF
CDR3 DNA: TGTGCCAGCAGCCAAGAATTAAGAGGGTACGGAAACACCATATATTTT

V gene: TRBV11-3
D gene: .
clone size: once
J gene: TRBJ2-2
CDR3 protein: CASSFGTAGTGELFF
CDR3 DNA: TGTGCCAGCAGCTTCGGGACAGCGGGCACCGGGGAGCTGTTTTTT

V gene: TRBV12-3/TRBV12-4
D gene: TRBD2
clone size: .
J gene: TRBJ2-1
CDR3 protein: CASSYGGNEQFF
CDR3 DNA: TGTGCCAGCAGTTACGGGGGGAATGAGCAGTTCTTC

V gene: TRBV7-9
D gene: .
clone size: few
J gene: TRBJ1-1
CDR3 protein: CASSLIRGRPNTEAFF
CDR3 DNA: TGTGCCAGCAGCCTTATCAGGGGAAGGCCGAACACTGAAGCTTTCTTT

V gene: TRBV5-6
D gene: .
clone size: .
J gene: TRBJ1-4
CDR3 protein: CASSLVQANEKLFF
CDR3 DNA: TGTGCCAGCAGCTTGGTACAGGCTAATGAAAAACTGTTTTTT

V gene: TRBV24-1
D gene: .
clone size: .
J gene: TRBJ1-4
CDR3 protein: CATCAGQSEKLFF
CDR3 DNA: TGTGCCACCTGTGCGGGACAAAGTGAAAAACTGTTTTTT

V gene: TRBV19
D gene: .
clone size: .
J gene: TRBJ1-6
CDR3 protein: CASSITGSSYNSPLHF
CDR3 DNA: TGTGCCAGTAGTATCACAGGGAGCTCCTATAATTCACCCCTCCACTTT

V gene: TRBV9
D gene: .
clone size: .
J gene: TRBJ2-3
CDR3 protein: CASSVGYRGTDTQYF
CDR3 DNA: TGTGCCAGCAGCGTAGGCTATAGAGGAACAGATACGCAGTATTTT

V gene: TRBV6-5
D gene: TRBD1
clone size: .
J gene: TRBJ2-1
CDR3 protein: CASSYGTVVDNEQFF
CDR3 DNA: TGTGCCAGCAGTTACGGGACAGTCGTGGACAATGAGCAGTTCTTC

V gene: TRBV4-2
D gene: .
clone size: .
J gene: TRBJ1-5
CDR3 protein: CASSQEITRGNQPQHF
CDR3 DNA: TGTGCCAGCAGCCAAGAAATAACGAGAGGCAATCAGCCCCAGCATTTT

V gene: TRBV19
D gene: TRBD1
clone size: .
J gene: TRBJ1-4
CDR3 protein: CASIKKNLDRGNEKLFF
CDR3 DNA: TGTGCCAGTATAAAAAAAAACCTGGACAGGGGAAATGAAAAACTGTTTTTT

V gene: TRBV12-5
D gene: .
clone size: .
J gene: TRBJ1-2
CDR3 protein: CASGSPNRVGSNYGYTF
CDR3 DNA: TGTGCTAGTGGTTCCCCGAACAGGGTCGGGTCTAACTATGGCTACACCTTC

V gene: TRBV9
D gene: .
clone size: .
J gene: TRBJ1-3
CDR3 protein: CASSVAQLDTRSGNTIYF
CDR3 DNA: TGTGCCAGCAGCGTAGCTCAATTAGACACGCGCTCTGGAAACACCATATATTTT